The present TCR beta chain was sequenced within a study of response to subunit inactivated influenza vaccine. Study-wide results and limits: That few new T cells are recruited by each seasonal influenza vaccination was the authors' suggestion.

In its sample, this clonotype was seen a few times. Antigen: not known. The CDR3 is 13 amino acids. Per the germline V gene, CDR1 is SQVTM and CDR2 is ANQGSEA. Trimming shortened V by 8 bases and J by 1 base, and 15 bases separated the two germline ends. Using its own MiXCR run on the RT-PCR reads, TCRdb lists one record per CDR3 protein. Of hundreds of thousands of distinct CDR3 sequences listed, 18% are singletons. The sequenced sample was PBMCs from blood, obtained about 5 days after vaccination. J is TRBJ2-7 and V is TRBV29-1; no clear D gene. The clonotype was recovered from a man aged 50-60 years who received an inactivated influenza vaccine. The DNA of the CDR3 is TGCAGCTTCCGCCTAGTTGATTCCTACGAGCAGTACTTC. As protein: CSFRLVDSYEQYF.